This entry features one T cell receptor beta chain sequence. Its antigen is undetermined. The data derive from a study of cytomegalovirus exposure and HLA in healthy donors. Study overall: Prior work identified around 120 million unique TCR beta sequences in 190 million or so T cells. The Caucasian-associated ancestry cluster contained about 80% of the approximately 400 genotyped donors. General observations from the study: Some V segments, including TRBV6-2 and TRBV6-3, were excluded as indistinguishable. It was reported that TCR beta sequences correctly inferred the HLA-A and HLA-B alleles for most subjects.

Vbeta (60) and Jbeta (13) primers were used in the PCR. Assay: immunoSEQ multiplex PCR; the TCRdb copy retains only in-frame clones and omits some. Seen here are more than 150,000 clones, about three quarters observed once, and the top ten hold 11% to 15%. Germline CDR1 and CDR2: MNHEY and SMNVEV (reference sequence). The CDR3 runs to 14 residues. With 1 base removed from V and 2 bases from J, the gap between germline ends came to 6 bases. This rearrangement joins TRBV27 to TRBJ1-5; D perhaps matches TRBD1 (5 bases). The clonotype comes from a man in his fifties or sixties in good health and CMV-seropositive. Sequencing was performed on PBMCs. CDR3 coding DNA: TGTGCCAGCAGTTTATTAGGGGGCAATCAGCCCCAGCATTTT. Translating it yields CASSLLGGNQPQHF.